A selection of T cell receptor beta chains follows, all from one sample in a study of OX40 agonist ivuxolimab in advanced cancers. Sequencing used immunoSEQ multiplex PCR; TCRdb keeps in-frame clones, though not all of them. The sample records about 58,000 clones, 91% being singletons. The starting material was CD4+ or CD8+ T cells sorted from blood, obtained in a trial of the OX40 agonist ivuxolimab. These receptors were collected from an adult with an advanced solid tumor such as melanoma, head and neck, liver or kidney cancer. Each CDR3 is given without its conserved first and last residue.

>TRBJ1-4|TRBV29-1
SVGGQGADEKLF
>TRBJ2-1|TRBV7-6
ASSLMPPNAGRRNNEQF
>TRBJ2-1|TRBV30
AWSVSASGGFNEQF
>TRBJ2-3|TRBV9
ASSAGDYRTDTQY
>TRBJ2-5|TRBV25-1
ASSAPYAGETQY
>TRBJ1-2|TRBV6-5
ASGGTGVGYGYA
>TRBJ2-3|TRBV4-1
ASSQKATDTQY
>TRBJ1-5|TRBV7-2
ASSLVGTGVGYQPQH
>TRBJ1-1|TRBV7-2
ASSFKGLVTEAF
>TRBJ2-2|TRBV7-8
ASSRTPGQGSNTGELF
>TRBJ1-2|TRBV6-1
ASSPRTANYGYT
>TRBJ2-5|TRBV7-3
ASSPGLVSQETQY
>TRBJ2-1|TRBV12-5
ASGLVAGGLGEQF
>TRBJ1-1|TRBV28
ASSPMQAGSNEAF
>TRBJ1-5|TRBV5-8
ASSPGQSTQPQH
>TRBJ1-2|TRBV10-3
AIRGQGRGGYT
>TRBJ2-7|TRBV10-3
AISDLRGAEQY